This T cell receptor beta chain was observed in a study of T cells in women clearing cervical HPV infection. Each participant carried one incident cervical HPV16 infection only. Assay: immunoSEQ multiplex PCR; the TCRdb copy retains only in-frame clones and omits some. Its table lists around 18,000 clones. On this clone: Antigen: not known. The read ends 3 residues shy of where the CDR3 ends; the end is completed using the germline J gene.

Study conclusions and caveats: Repertoire richness, not evenness, was significantly elevated in CIN3+ cases versus controls.

Germline V lookup: CDR1 SGHRS, CDR2 YFSETQ. The CDR3 runs to 12 residues. Deletions cut 1 base from V and 4 bases from J, with 4 bases between. The V and J genes are TRBV5-1 and TRBJ2-3; D remains unclear. The clonotype originates from a woman aged 18-70 years with a cervical HPV16 infection that either progressed to CIN3+ or cleared (not recorded which). Sequenced material: blood buffy coat. The CDR3 DNA, read in part, is TGCGCCAGCAGCTTGAGGTCAGATACG. This encodes CASSLRSDT. The CDR3, in full, reads CASSLRSDTQYF.